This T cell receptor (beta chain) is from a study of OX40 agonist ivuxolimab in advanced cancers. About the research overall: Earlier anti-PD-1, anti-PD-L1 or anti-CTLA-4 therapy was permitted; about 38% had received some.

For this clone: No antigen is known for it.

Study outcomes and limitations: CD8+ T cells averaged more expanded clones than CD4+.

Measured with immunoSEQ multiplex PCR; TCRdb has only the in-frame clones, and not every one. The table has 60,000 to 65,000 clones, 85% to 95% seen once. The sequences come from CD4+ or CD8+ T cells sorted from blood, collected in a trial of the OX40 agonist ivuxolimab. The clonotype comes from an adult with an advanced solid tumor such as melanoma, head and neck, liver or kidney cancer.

CDR3 coding DNA: TGTGCCAGCAGTGGCGGACAGGGATTTAACTATGGCTACACCTTC. It codes for CASSGGQGFNYGYTF. The V call is TRBV25-1, the J call TRBJ1-2; 8 nucleotides agree with TRBD1. CDR3 size: 15 residues. The ends lost 4 bases at V and 1 base at J; junction bases unmatched: 5. Germline V gene lookup returns CDR1 MGHDK and CDR2 SYGVNS.